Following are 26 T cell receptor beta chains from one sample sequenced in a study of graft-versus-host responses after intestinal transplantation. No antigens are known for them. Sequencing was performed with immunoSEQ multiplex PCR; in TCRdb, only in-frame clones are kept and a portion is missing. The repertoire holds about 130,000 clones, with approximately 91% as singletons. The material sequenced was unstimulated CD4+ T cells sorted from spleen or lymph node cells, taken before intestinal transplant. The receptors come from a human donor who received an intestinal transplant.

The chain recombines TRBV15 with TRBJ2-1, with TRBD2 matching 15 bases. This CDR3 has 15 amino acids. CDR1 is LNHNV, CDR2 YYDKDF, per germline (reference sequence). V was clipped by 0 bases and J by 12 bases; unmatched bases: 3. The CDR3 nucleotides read TGTGCCACCAGCAGAGACTCGGGACTAGCGGGAGGGCAGTTCTTC. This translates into CATSRDSGLAGGQFF.

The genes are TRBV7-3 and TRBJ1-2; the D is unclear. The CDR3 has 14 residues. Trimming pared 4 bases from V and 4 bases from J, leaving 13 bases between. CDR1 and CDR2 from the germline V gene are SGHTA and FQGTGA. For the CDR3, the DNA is TGTGCCAGCAGCTGGAAGGCGGGGATCTATGGCTACACCTTC. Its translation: CASSWKAGIYGYTF.

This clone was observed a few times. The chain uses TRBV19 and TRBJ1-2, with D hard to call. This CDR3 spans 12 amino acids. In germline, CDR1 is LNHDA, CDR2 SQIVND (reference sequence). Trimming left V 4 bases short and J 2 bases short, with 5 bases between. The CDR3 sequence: CASSRQNYGYTF. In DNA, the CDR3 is TGTGCCAGTAGTAGACAAAACTATGGCTACACCTTC.

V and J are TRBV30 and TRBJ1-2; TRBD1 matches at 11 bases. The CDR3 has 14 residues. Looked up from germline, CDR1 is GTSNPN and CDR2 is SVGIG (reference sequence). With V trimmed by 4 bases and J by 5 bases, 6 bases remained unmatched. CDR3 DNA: TGTGCCTGGAACCGGGACAGGGGGATGTATGGCTACACCTTC. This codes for CAWNRDRGMYGYTF.

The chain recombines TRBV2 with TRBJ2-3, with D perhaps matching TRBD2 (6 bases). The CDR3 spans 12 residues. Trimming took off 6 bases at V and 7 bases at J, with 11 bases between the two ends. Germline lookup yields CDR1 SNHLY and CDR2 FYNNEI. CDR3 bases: TGTGCCAGCAGCCCGCGGGGACATACGCAGTATTTT. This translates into CASSPRGHTQYF.

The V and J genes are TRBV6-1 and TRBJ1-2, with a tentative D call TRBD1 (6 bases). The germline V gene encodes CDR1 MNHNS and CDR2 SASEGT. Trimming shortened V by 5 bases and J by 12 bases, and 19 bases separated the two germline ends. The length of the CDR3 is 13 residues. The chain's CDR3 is CASSRTGLALDTF. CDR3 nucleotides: TGTGCCAGCAGTCGTACAGGGTTGGCACTTGACACCTTC.

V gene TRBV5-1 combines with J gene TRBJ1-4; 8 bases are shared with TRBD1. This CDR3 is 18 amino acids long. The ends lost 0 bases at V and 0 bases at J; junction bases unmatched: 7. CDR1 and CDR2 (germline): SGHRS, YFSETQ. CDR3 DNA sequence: TGCGCCAGCAGCTTGGCCAGGGGGCCAGAAGCAACTAATGAAAAACTGTTTTTT. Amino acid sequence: CASSLARGPEATNEKLFF.

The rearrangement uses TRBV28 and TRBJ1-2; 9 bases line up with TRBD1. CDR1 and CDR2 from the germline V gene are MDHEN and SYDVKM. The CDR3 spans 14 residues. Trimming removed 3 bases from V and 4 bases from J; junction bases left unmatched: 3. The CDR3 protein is CASSLGTGFYGYTF. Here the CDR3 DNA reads TGTGCCAGCAGTTTGGGGACAGGGTTCTATGGCTACACCTTC.

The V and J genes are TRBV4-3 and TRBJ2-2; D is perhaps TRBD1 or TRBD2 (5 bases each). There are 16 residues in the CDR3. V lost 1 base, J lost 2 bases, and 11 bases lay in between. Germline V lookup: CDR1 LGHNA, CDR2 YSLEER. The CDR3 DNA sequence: TGCGCCAGCAGCCAAGGTCGGGGCGCAAACACCGGGGAGCTGTTTTTT. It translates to CASSQGRGANTGELFF.

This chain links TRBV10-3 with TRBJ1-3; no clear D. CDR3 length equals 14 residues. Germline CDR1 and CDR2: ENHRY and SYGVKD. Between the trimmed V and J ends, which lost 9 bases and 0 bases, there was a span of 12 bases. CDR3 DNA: TGTGCCATGCGGGCCGGCACCTCTGGAAACACCATATATTTT. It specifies CAMRAGTSGNTIYF.

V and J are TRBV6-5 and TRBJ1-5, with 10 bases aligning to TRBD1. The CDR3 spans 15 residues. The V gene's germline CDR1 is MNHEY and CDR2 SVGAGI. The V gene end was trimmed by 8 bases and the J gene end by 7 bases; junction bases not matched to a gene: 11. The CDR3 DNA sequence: TGTGCCAGCGGCCCGGGACAGGGGATTGGGCAGCCCCAGCATTTT. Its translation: CASGPGQGIGQPQHF.

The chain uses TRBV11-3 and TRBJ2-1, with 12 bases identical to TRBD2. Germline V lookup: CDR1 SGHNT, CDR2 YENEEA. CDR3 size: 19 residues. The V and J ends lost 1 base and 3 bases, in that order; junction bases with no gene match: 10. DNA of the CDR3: TGTGCCAGCAGCTTAGGGGGGAGACTAGCGGGAGAACGCTACAATGAGCAGTTCTTC. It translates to CASSLGGRLAGERYNEQFF.

The CDR3 DNA is TGTGCCGCTAAACAGGGGGCGAACACTGAAGCTTTCTTT. This gives the protein CAAKQGANTEAFF. The rearrangement uses TRBV19 and TRBJ1-1; TRBD1 matches at 9 bases. Germline assignment: CDR1 LNHDA and CDR2 SQIVND (reference sequence). Trimming at V came to 11 bases and at J to 1 base, leaving 5 bases not matched to a gene. The CDR3 runs 13 residues.

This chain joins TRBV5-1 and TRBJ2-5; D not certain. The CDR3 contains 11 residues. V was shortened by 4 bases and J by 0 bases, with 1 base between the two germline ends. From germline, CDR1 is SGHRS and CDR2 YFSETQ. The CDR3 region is CASSNQETQYF. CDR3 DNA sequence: TGCGCCAGCAGCAACCAAGAGACCCAGTACTTC.

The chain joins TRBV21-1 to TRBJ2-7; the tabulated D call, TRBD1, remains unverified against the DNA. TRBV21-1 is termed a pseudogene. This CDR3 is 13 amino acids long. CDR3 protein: CASSTGRGYEQYF. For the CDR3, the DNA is TGTGCCAGCAGCACGGGCAGGGGCTACGAGCAGTACTTC.

CDR3 region: CASSTHAGNPGYNEQFF. Here the CDR3 DNA reads TGTGCCAGCAGCACCCACGCCGGGAACCCCGGCTACAATGAGCAGTTCTTC. V usage is TRBV7-3 and J usage is TRBJ2-1; maybe TRBD2 (5 bases). CDR1 is SGHTA, CDR2 FQGTGA, per germline. CDR3 length: 17 residues. V gave up 5 bases and J gave up 3 bases, with 20 bases separating them.

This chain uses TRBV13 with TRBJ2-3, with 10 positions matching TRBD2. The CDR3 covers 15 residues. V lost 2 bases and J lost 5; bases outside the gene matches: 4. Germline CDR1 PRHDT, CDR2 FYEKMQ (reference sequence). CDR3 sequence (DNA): TGTGCCAGCAGCTTACTAGCGGGAGTCGAAGATACGCAGTATTTT. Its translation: CASSLLAGVEDTQYF.

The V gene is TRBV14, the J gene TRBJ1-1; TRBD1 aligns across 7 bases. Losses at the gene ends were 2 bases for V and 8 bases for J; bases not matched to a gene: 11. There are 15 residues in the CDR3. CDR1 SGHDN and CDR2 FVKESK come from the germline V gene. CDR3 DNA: TGTGCCAGCAGCCAATCGACAGGGCCACTTAAGGAAGCTTTCTTT. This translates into CASSQSTGPLKEAFF.

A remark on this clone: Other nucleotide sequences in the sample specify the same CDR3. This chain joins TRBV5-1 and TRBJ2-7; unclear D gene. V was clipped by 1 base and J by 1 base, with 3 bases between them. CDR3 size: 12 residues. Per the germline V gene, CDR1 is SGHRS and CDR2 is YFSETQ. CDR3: CASSLPSYEQYF. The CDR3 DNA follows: TGCGCCAGCAGCTTGCCGTCCTACGAGCAGTACTTC.

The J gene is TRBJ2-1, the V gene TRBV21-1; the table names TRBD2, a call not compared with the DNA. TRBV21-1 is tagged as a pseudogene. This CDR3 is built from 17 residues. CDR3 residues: CASSALGASGTTNEQFF. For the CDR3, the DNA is TGTGCCAGCAGCGCGCTTGGAGCTAGCGGGACGACCAATGAGCAGTTCTTC.

CDR3 in amino acids: CASTLGRASGNTIYF. In nucleotides, the CDR3 is TGTGCCAGCACCCTCGGGAGGGCCTCTGGAAACACCATATATTTT. V usage is TRBV11-1 and J usage is TRBJ1-3; no clear D. CDR1 and CDR2 from the germline V gene are SGHAT and FQDESV (reference sequence). The length of the CDR3 is 15 residues. V was pared by 7 bases and J by 0 bases, with 13 bases between.

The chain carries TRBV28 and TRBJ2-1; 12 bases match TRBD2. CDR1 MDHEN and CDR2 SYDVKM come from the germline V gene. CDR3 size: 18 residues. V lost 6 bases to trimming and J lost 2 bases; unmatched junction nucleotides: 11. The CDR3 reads CASSRPSGRALPYNEQFF. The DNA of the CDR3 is TGTGCCAGCAGCCGCCCTAGCGGGAGGGCCCTCCCCTACAATGAGCAGTTCTTC.

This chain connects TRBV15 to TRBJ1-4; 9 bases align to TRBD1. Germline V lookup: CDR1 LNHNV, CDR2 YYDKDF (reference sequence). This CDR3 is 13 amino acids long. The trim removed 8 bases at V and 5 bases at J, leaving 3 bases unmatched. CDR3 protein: CATGGTGNEKLFF. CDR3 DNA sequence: TGTGCCACCGGAGGGACAGGGAATGAAAAACTGTTTTTT.

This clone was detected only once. The CDR3: CASSSGQGVRAFF. CDR3 bases: TGTGCCAGCAGCTCGGGACAGGGAGTTAGAGCTTTCTTT. V is TRBV7-2 and J is TRBJ1-1; 9 bases line up with TRBD1. CDR3 size: 13 residues. Germline CDR1 reads SGHTA; CDR2 reads FQGNSA. V lost 4 bases and J lost 10; bases outside the gene matches: 7.

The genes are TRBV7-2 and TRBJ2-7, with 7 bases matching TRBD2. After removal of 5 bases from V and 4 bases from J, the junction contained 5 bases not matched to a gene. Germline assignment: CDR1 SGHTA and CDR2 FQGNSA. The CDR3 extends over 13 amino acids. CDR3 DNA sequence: TGTGCCAGCAGCCCAGGACTAGGGTACGAGCAGTACTTC. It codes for CASSPGLGYEQYF.

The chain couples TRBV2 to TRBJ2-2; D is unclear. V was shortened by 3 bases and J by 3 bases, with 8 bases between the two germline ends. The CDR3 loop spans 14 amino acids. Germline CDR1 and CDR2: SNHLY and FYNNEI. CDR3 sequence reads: CASSDAWHTGELFF. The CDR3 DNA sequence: TGTGCCAGCAGTGACGCTTGGCACACCGGGGAGCTGTTTTTT.